These 28 T cell receptor beta chains originate from one sample sequenced in a study of graft-versus-host responses after intestinal transplantation (TCRdb year 2021). The time point label, as the study defines it: cells obtained before transplantation from donor or recipient. These TCRs are of unknown antigen specificity. Library method: the immunoSEQ multiplex PCR assay. As stored in TCRdb, this immuneACCESS dataset retains in-frame rearrangements with V and J assigned. A fraction of the clones does not appear; measured against another copy, unresolved V genes explain less than half of the discrepancy, and the remainder lacks a known reason. This sample gives some 48,000 clones in total; approximately 88% of them show up just once. Clones ranked in the top ten supply about 0.42% of the sample. The sequencing here drew on unstimulated CD4+ T cells sorted from spleen or lymph node cells, taken before transplant. These receptors were taken from a human donor who was the organ donor for an intestinal transplant.

This clone was seen once. The chain employs TRBV7-9 and TRBJ1-1; 7 nucleotides align to TRBD1. This CDR3 has 18 amino acids. Germline V gives CDR1 SEHNR, CDR2 FQNEAQ (reference sequence). V gave up 0 bases and J gave up 5 bases; unmatched junction bases: 15. As DNA, the CDR3 is TGTGCCAGCAGCTTAGCGGGGACAGTTGCCCCTTTGGCTACTGAAGCTTTCTTT. Amino acid sequence: CASSLAGTVAPLATEAFF. Drawing the rest from reference TRBV7-9 and TRBJ1-1, the complete variable domain is DTGVSQNPRHKITKRGQNVTFRCDPISEHNRLYWYRQTLGQGPEFLTYFQNEAQLEKSRLLSDRFSAERPKGSFSTLEIQRTEQGDSAMYLCASSLAGTVAPLATEAFFGQGTRLTVV.

V gene TRBV11-1 combines with J gene TRBJ2-3; 7 bases align to TRBD1. Germline V gene sequence: CDR1 SGHAT, CDR2 FQDESV (reference sequence). J was trimmed by 2 bases and V by 2 bases; bases with no gene match: 4. CDR3 length: 15 amino acids. The CDR3 nucleotides are TGTGCCAGCAGCTTATCCGGGACAGTCACAGATACGCAGTATTTT. The encoded protein is CASSLSGTVTDTQYF.

The V and J genes are TRBV4-3 and TRBJ1-1; D possibly corresponds to TRBD1 (6 bases). Germline loops: CDR1 LGHNA, CDR2 YSLEER. V lost 1 base to trimming and J lost 1 base, with 19 bases between them. CDR3 length: 18 amino acids. This CDR3 reads CASSQGDRFYGKNTEAFF. The CDR3 nucleotides are TGCGCCAGCAGCCAAGGAGACAGGTTTTATGGGAAGAACACTGAAGCTTTCTTT.

The V gene is TRBV11-2, the J gene TRBJ2-3; the D is unclear. CDR3 length equals 8 residues. Germline V gene sequence: CDR1 SGHAT, CDR2 FQNNGV. Trimming cost V 10 bases and J 4 bases, with 0 bases left between them. The CDR3 spells CATDTQYF. The CDR3 DNA reads TGTGCCACAGATACGCAGTATTTT.

V gene TRBV7-9 combines with J gene TRBJ1-1, with D unclear. Trimming shortened V by 6 bases and J by 7 bases, and 15 bases separated the two germline ends. Germline-derived CDR1 and CDR2 are SEHNR and FQNEAQ (reference sequence). The CDR3 has 13 residues. CDR3 region: CASRDPAGGEAFF. The CDR3 DNA is TGTGCCAGCAGGGACCCGGCAGGAGGTGAAGCTTTCTTT.

This clone was counted a few times. The chain recombines TRBV7-2 with TRBJ2-1, with 14 bases fitting TRBD2. Germline CDR1 is SGHTA and CDR2 is FQGNSA. The CDR3 has 18 amino acids. V lost 3 bases and J lost 7; bases outside the gene matches: 11. CDR3 DNA: TGTGCCAGCAGCTTGTGGGTGGGGACTAGCGGGAGACATAATGAGCAGTTCTTC. Amino acid sequence: CASSLWVGTSGRHNEQFF.

This rearrangement joins TRBV20-1 to TRBJ2-7, with TRBD2 matching 7 bases. Germline CDR1 and CDR2: DFQATT and SNEGSKA (reference sequence). CDR3 length equals 11 residues. V shed 6 bases, J shed 5 bases, and the junction held 4 bases outside the gene matches. The chain's CDR3 is CSAALADEQYF. Here the CDR3 DNA reads TGCAGTGCGGCCCTAGCGGACGAGCAGTACTTC.

The genes are TRBV27 and TRBJ2-3, with 14 bases aligning to TRBD2. Germline values: CDR1 MNHEY, CDR2 SMNVEV (reference sequence). The CDR3 length is 15 residues. Trimming took 3 bases from V and 6 from J; bases not matched to a gene: 2. CDR3 sequence (DNA): TGTGCCAGCAGTTTCGGGACTAGCGGGAGTGATACGCAGTATTTT. Translation: CASSFGTSGSDTQYF.

The rearrangement links TRBV6-5 to TRBJ2-5; weak D call: TRBD1 (6 bases). The CDR3 is made up of 15 amino acids. Trimming shortened V by 2 bases and J by 5 bases, and 15 bases separated the two germline ends. CDR1 and CDR2 from the germline V gene are MNHEY and SVGAGI. For the CDR3, the DNA is TGTGCCAGCAGTTACACCGGTAGGGGGTGGGAGACCCAGTACTTC. Amino acid sequence: CASSYTGRGWETQYF.

The chain combines TRBV19 with TRBJ2-5; 12 bases match TRBD2. The CDR3 has 15 amino acids. Germline values: CDR1 LNHDA, CDR2 SQIVND (reference sequence). The trim removed 4 bases at V and 4 bases at J, leaving 4 bases unmatched. The CDR3 DNA reads TGTGCCAGTAGTACCATGACTAGCGGGGGAGAGACCCAGTACTTC. Amino acids: CASSTMTSGGETQYF.

The rearrangement uses TRBV7-9 and TRBJ1-1, with 7 nucleotides matching TRBD1. Germline V gives CDR1 SEHNR, CDR2 FQNEAQ (reference sequence). Trimming cost V 2 bases and J 4 bases; bases outside gene matches: 13. This CDR3 contains 17 residues. The CDR3 loop is CASSLRQGEREGTEAFF. DNA of the CDR3: TGTGCCAGCAGCTTACGACAGGGAGAGCGGGAAGGCACTGAAGCTTTCTTT. Filled out from reference TRBV7-9 and TRBJ1-1, the complete variable domain reads DTGVSQNPRHKITKRGQNVTFRCDPISEHNRLYWYRQTLGQGPEFLTYFQNEAQLEKSRLLSDRFSAERPKGSFSTLEIQRTEQGDSAMYLCASSLRQGEREGTEAFFGQGTRLTVV.

V and J are TRBV9 and TRBJ2-3; tentatively, D is TRBD1 or TRBD2 (6 bases each). Germline values: CDR1 SGDLS, CDR2 YYNGEE. Trimming removed 1 base from V and 2 bases from J, with 17 bases in between. This CDR3 has 17 residues. The CDR3 sequence: CASSVIGGGTFTDTQYF. In DNA form, the CDR3 reads TGTGCCAGCAGCGTAATTGGAGGGGGGACCTTCACAGATACGCAGTATTTT.

V and J are TRBV6-1 and TRBJ1-2; D perhaps matches TRBD1 (5 bases). The CDR3 runs to 13 residues. The ends were cut back, 6 bases at V and 2 bases at J, with 10 bases in the middle. Germline V gene data show CDR1 as MNHNS and CDR2 as SASEGT. The CDR3 DNA sequence: TGTGCCAGCAGCACCGGGGGGAACTATGGCTACACCTTC. Encoded protein: CASSTGGNYGYTF.

This clone was seen once. The chain's CDR3 is CASSLQNEKLFF. The CDR3 nucleotides read TGTGCCAGCAGCTTACAGAATGAAAAACTGTTTTTT. The chain combines TRBV7-9 with TRBJ1-4; D remains ambiguous. This CDR3 region has 12 residues. Per the germline V gene, CDR1 is SEHNR and CDR2 is FQNEAQ (reference sequence). Trimming took off 2 bases at V and 5 bases at J, with 3 bases between the two ends.

The V call is TRBV5-1, the J call TRBJ2-2, with D hard to call. V dropped 0 bases and J dropped 1 base, with 4 bases sitting between them. Looked up from germline, CDR1 is SGHRS and CDR2 is YFSETQ. The CDR3 sequence is 14 residues long. The CDR3 loop is CASSLAGNTGELFF. CDR3 sequence (DNA): TGCGCCAGCAGCTTGGCCGGGAACACCGGGGAGCTGTTTTTT. Complete variable domain (other parts from reference TRBV5-1 and TRBJ2-2): KAGVTQTPRYLIKTRGQQVTLSCSPISGHRSVSWYQQTPGQGLQFLFEYFSETQRNKGNFPGRFSGRQFSNSRSEMNVSTLELGDSALYLCASSLAGNTGELFFGEGSRLTVL.

The V gene is TRBV5-1, the J gene TRBJ2-3, with 13 bases identical to TRBD2. V shed 2 bases and J 4 bases; nucleotides not matched to a gene: 1. Germline assignment: CDR1 SGHRS and CDR2 YFSETQ. The length of the CDR3 is 15 residues. Here the CDR3 DNA reads TGCGCCAGCAGCTTCGGGACTAGCGGGGCAGATACGCAGTATTTT. It is translated as CASSFGTSGADTQYF.

V is TRBV20-1 and J is TRBJ1-1; no definite D call. The germline V gene encodes CDR1 DFQATT and CDR2 SNEGSKA (reference sequence). The CDR3 length is 11 residues. Trimming stripped 0 bases from V and 8 bases from J, with 7 bases between. The CDR3 nucleotides read TGCAGTGCTAGAGACCAAGTCGAAGCTTTCTTT. Translated, it gives CSARDQVEAFF.

The rearrangement uses TRBV4-3 and TRBJ2-1; TRBD2 is a possible D gene (6 bases). This CDR3 region has 14 residues. V lost 4 bases and J 10 bases, leaving 17 bases between the germline ends. Germline V gene data show CDR1 as LGHNA and CDR2 as YSLEER. This chain's CDR3 is CASSRGWAGREQFF. The CDR3 DNA sequence: TGCGCCAGCAGCCGCGGGTGGGCGGGGCGAGAGCAGTTCTTC.

J is TRBJ1-1 and V is TRBV6-1; D is uncertain. Germline assignment: CDR1 MNHNS and CDR2 SASEGT. V lost 1 base to trimming and J lost 4 bases, with 16 bases between them. This CDR3 is 16 amino acids long. The CDR3 coding sequence is TGTGCCAGCAGTGAAGGGCTCCTCTGGCGGATCACTGAAGCTTTCTTT. Translating gives CASSEGLLWRITEAFF.

Here the CDR3 reads CASSRGGSTDTQYF. CDR3 nucleotide sequence: TGTGCCAGTAGTAGGGGGGGAAGCACAGATACGCAGTATTTT. The J gene is TRBJ2-3, the V gene TRBV19, with 7 bases matching TRBD2. Germline CDR1 LNHDA, CDR2 SQIVND (reference sequence). This CDR3 has 14 residues. Losses at the gene ends were 4 bases for V and 0 bases for J; bases not matched to a gene: 1.

This clone was seen more than once but under ten times. This chain joins TRBV11-2 and TRBJ2-5; no clear D gene. The V end was cut by 4 bases, the J end by 9 bases, with 21 bases between. CDR1 is SGHAT and CDR2 is FQNNGV in the germline V gene. The CDR3 is 15 amino acids. The CDR3 region has the DNA TGTGCCAGCAGCTCCCCCTCCGCAGCTCCTAGGGCCCAGTACTTC. It yields the protein CASSSPSAAPRAQYF.

Here the CDR3 DNA reads TGCGCCAGCAGCCAAGAGCACACGGGGTTGGGGGGGACCCAGTACTTC. It encodes CASSQEHTGLGGTQYF. The chain carries TRBV4-3 and TRBJ2-5, with a weak D call TRBD2 (6 bases). From germline, CDR1 is LGHNA and CDR2 YSLEER. CDR3 size: 16 residues. Trimming left V 0 bases short and J 7 bases short, with 18 bases between.

This sequence joins TRBV6-6 and TRBJ1-5; D gene unclear. CDR3 length: 15 amino acids. Germline V gene data show CDR1 as MNHNY and CDR2 as SVGAGI (reference sequence). Trimming took 3 bases from V and 7 from J, leaving 16 bases between them. This chain's CDR3 is CASSYPGARNQPQHF. For the CDR3, the DNA is TGTGCCAGCAGTTATCCGGGCGCCCGGAACCAGCCCCAGCATTTT.

V and J are TRBV25-1 and TRBJ1-1; D ambiguous. CDR1 is MGHDK and CDR2 is SYGVNS in the germline V gene. V lost 3 bases and J 6 bases, leaving 8 bases between the germline ends. The CDR3 runs 12 residues. The CDR3, as DNA: TGTGCCAGCAGTGAGGGCCGTTCTGAAGCTTTCTTT. Its translation: CASSEGRSEAFF. Using reference TRBV25-1 and TRBJ1-1 for the parts outside the CDR3, the full variable domain is EADIYQTPRYLVIGTGKKITLECSQTMGHDKMYWYQQDPGMELHLIHYSYGVNSTEKGDLSSESTVSRIRTEHFPLTLESARPSHTSQYLCASSEGRSEAFFGQGTRLTVV.

A single count supports this clone. The rearrangement joins TRBV11-2 to TRBJ1-2, with TRBD1 identical over 10 bases. Germline V CDR1 and CDR2: SGHAT, FQNNGV. J gave up 5 bases and V 6 bases, and 3 bases lay outside the gene matches. The CDR3 has 13 amino acids. CDR3 in amino acids: CASRRTGGYGYTF. The CDR3, as DNA: TGTGCCAGCAGACGGACAGGGGGGTATGGCTACACCTTC.

The chain uses TRBV6-5 and TRBJ1-1; possible D gene TRBD1, 5 bases. CDR1 is MNHEY, CDR2 SVGAGI, per germline. The V end lost 5 bases, the J end lost 4 bases, and 11 bases lay between the germline ends. This CDR3 has 13 amino acids. The CDR3 reads CASSARQLTEAFF. CDR3 sequence (DNA): TGTGCCAGCAGTGCCCGACAGCTCACTGAAGCTTTCTTT.

The chain uses TRBV9 and TRBJ2-3; unclear D gene. Germline CDR1 is SGDLS and CDR2 is YYNGEE. V was trimmed by 0 bases and J by 2 bases, leaving 10 bases between them. This CDR3 spans 15 amino acids. In nucleotides, the CDR3 is TGTGCCAGCAGCGTAGTCTCAGGATACACAGATACGCAGTATTTT. It encodes CASSVVSGYTDTQYF.

The rearrangement joins TRBV19 to TRBJ2-1; 9 bases map to TRBD2. The germline V gene encodes CDR1 LNHDA and CDR2 SQIVND (reference sequence). There are 16 residues in the CDR3. V trimming: 0 bases; J trimming: 8 bases; junction bases outside the gene matches: 8. CDR3 bases: TGTGCCAGTAGTATAGATGGCGGGAGGGCCTTCTATGAGCAGTTCTTC. It encodes CASSIDGGRAFYEQFF.